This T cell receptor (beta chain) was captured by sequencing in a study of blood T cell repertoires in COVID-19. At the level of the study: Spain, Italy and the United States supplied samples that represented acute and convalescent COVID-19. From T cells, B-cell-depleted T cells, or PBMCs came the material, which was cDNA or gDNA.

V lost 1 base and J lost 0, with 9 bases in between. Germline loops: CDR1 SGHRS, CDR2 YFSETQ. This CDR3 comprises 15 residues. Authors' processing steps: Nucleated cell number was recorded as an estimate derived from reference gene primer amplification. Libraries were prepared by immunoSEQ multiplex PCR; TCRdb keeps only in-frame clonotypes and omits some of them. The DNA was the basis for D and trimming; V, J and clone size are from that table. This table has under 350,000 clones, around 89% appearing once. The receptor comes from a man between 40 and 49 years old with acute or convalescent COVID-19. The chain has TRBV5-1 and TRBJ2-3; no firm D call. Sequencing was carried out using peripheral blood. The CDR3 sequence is CASSLTMTSTDTQYF. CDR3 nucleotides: TGCGCCAGCAGCTTGACCATGACTAGCACAGATACGCAGTATTTT.